This T cell receptor beta chain derives from a study of beta chain features in type 1 diabetes. A heparinised blood draw that averaged about 110 mL was obtained once from each donor. A note on this clone: Antigen: not known.

V was pared by 0 bases and J by 0 bases, with 2 bases between. Germline lookup yields CDR1 SGHDN and CDR2 FVKESK. CDR3 length: 13 amino acids. Investigators reverse transcribed all isolated RNA, so they sequenced expressed TCRB transcripts. The repertoire was sequenced with immunoSEQ multiplex PCR; TCRdb's copy has only in-frame clones and lacks some. Of more than 120,000 clones listed, around an eighth are singletons. The study, taken as a whole, reports: Shorter TCRB CDR3s, moderately but significantly so, marked every one of the four CD4+ subsets in Type 1 diabetes patients. cDNA-based reads could over-represent cells with high TCR expression. There were fewer insertions and more deletions at the VDJ junctions of type 1 diabetes patients.

This receptor was taken from a young man with type 1 diabetes. Source material: central memory CD4+ T cells from blood. V usage is TRBV14 and J usage is TRBJ1-1, with D uncertain. The CDR3: CASSQEMNTEAFF. The DNA for the CDR3 is TGTGCCAGCAGCCAAGAGATGAACACTGAAGCTTTCTTT.